A selection of T cell receptor beta chains follows, all from one sample in a study of CD8+ T cells in alopecia areata. The repertoire was sequenced with immunoSEQ multiplex PCR; TCRdb's copy has only in-frame clones and lacks some. The table lists around 120,000 clones, around 64% of them singletons. The source material was CD4+ T cells sorted from blood. Every receptor here comes from a human donor in good health. Both conserved end residues are part of each CDR3. The D gene is left open where the match is weak. Clone size is given for some rows only: seen once, a few or many times, or a class if the clone is expanded.

abundance	d_gene	v_gene	j_gene	CDR3aa	CDR3nt
-	-	TRBV29-1	TRBJ2-7	CSVGGSGPYEQYF	TGCAGCGTTGGAGGATCAGGCCCCTACGAGCAGTACTTC
-	-	TRBV7-7	TRBJ2-3	CASSFQAADTQYF	TGTGCCAGCAGCTTCCAGGCGGCAGATACGCAGTATTTT
-	-	TRBV19	TRBJ2-3	CASSIRGRQGLLDTQYF	TGTGCCAGTAGTATCCGTGGTCGGCAGGGATTGTTGGATACGCAGTATTTT
-	-	TRBV5-6	TRBJ2-3	CASTPNPGDTQYF	TGTGCCAGCACCCCCAACCCCGGGGATACGCAGTATTTT
-	TRBD1	TRBV30	TRBJ1-2	CAWSLDPTGASYGYTF	TGTGCCTGGAGTCTAGATCCGACAGGGGCGTCCTATGGCTACACCTTC
few	TRBD2	TRBV6-1	TRBJ2-2	CASSEALSGGANTGELFF	TGTGCCAGCAGTGAAGCGCTTAGCGGGGGGGCAAACACCGGGGAGCTGTTTTTT
-	-	TRBV6-6	TRBJ1-2	CASSNPENYGYTF	TGTGCCAGCAGTAACCCAGAGAACTATGGCTACACCTTC
few	-	TRBV6-1	TRBJ1-2	CASGTDYGYTF	TGTGCCAGCGGGACGGACTATGGCTACACCTTC
-	TRBD1	TRBV18	TRBJ2-5	CASSPPGQQETQYF	TGTGCCAGCTCACCACCGGGACAGCAAGAGACCCAGTACTTC
few	TRBD1	TRBV29-1	TRBJ2-7	CSAGPDRDSYEQYF	TGCAGCGCCGGCCCCGACAGGGACTCCTACGAGCAGTACTTC